This TCR beta chain originates from a study of human T cells and chemical hapten exposure. Study summary: On the upper back, patch tests were applied with 0.01% DPC and read at 6 days.

This clonotype has ten or more counts. V was pared by 3 bases and J by 2 bases, with 15 bases between. The CDR3 contains 15 residues. Germline V gives CDR1 SGDLS, CDR2 YYNGEE. In the original analysis: Samples contained a median of roughly 96,000 TCRs, with a range of about 20,000 to 750,000. From the RACE reads, TCRdb called clonotypes with MiXCR, one entry per CDR3 protein. The V and J calls reflect TCRdb's pipeline rather than the authors' work. The data hold around 260,000 distinct CDR3 sequences, with 8.6% observed a single time. Stated time point: pre-sensitization, week 0. Treatment indicated: therapeutic diphenylcyclopropenone sensitization with weekly scalp DPC. The study extracted total RNA from unfractionated whole blood.

The material was whole blood, obtained in connection with sensitization to the hapten diphenylcyclopropenone (DPC). This clonotype was sampled from a woman aged 40 to 50 with alopecia areata. Some clones in this sample may be carry-over from other donors' samples. The rearrangement joins TRBV9 to TRBJ2-7; tentative D call: TRBD2 (5 bases). This chain's CDR3 is CASSAGAGSAYEQYF. The CDR3 DNA reads TGTGCCAGCAGCGCGGGTGCGGGCAGTGCCTACGAGCAGTACTTC. The full variable domain, its missing parts supplied by reference TRBV9 and TRBJ2-7, is DSGVTQTPKHLITATGQRVTLRCSPRSGDLSVYWYQQSLDQGLQFLIQYYNGEERAKGNILERFSAQQFPDLHSELNLSSLELGDSALYFCASSAGAGSAYEQYFGPGTRLTVT.